These 5 T cell receptor beta chains were all obtained from the same sample, sequenced in a study of shared clonotypes between healthy human individuals. Measured with immunoSEQ multiplex PCR; TCRdb has only the in-frame clones, and not every one. The data show millions of clones, approximately 94% seen once. Sequenced input: naive CD4+ T cells sorted from blood. Specified subset: CD45RA+ positively selected. These receptors were obtained from a man younger than 35 in good health.

The rearrangement links TRBV6-4 to TRBJ2-1; 7 bases fit TRBD1. Germline V lookup: CDR1 MRHNA, CDR2 SNTAGT. Trimming took 4 bases from V and 1 from J; bases not matched to a gene: 7. The CDR3 extends over 16 amino acids. The DNA of the CDR3 is TGTGCCAGCAGTGCCGACAGGGCCTCTTCCTACAATGAGCAGTTCTTC. Translating gives CASSADRASSYNEQFF.

This clone appeared a single time. The chain joins TRBV2 to TRBJ1-5; D gene uncertain. Germline V gene lookup returns CDR1 SNHLY and CDR2 FYNNEI. Between the trimmed V and J ends, which lost 6 bases and 6 bases, there was a span of 15 bases. This CDR3 contains 14 residues. CDR3 loop: CASSDDGRGQPQHF. In DNA, the CDR3 is TGTGCCAGCAGCGATGACGGGCGGGGTCAGCCCCAGCATTTT.

This clone has only a few counts. Other DNA sequences in the sample encode the same CDR3. The chain joins TRBV7-2 to TRBJ1-3; D is unresolved. The CDR3 contains 14 residues. The V gene lost 1 base and the J gene lost 0 bases, with 4 bases spanning the gap. The germline gives CDR1 SGHTA, CDR2 FQGNSA. The CDR3 bases are TGTGCCAGCAGCTTAGTGGGCTCTGGAAACACCATATATTTT. It translates to CASSLVGSGNTIYF.

This rearrangement joins TRBV18 to TRBJ2-3; 13 bases agree with TRBD2. CDR1 is KGHSH and CDR2 is LQKENI in the germline V gene. This CDR3 has 16 amino acids. Germline trimming cut 3 bases from V and 6 bases from J; bases unmatched to any gene: 6. CDR3 region: CASSPPSTSGRDTQYF. CDR3 in DNA: TGTGCCAGCTCACCCCCGTCGACTAGCGGGAGGGATACGCAGTATTTT.

The V and J genes are TRBV4-2 and TRBJ1-4, with D maybe TRBD1 (6 bases). The V end was cut by 3 bases, the J end by 8 bases, with 10 bases between. Germline values: CDR1 LGHNA, CDR2 YNFKEQ. The CDR3 spans 13 residues. CDR3 nucleotides: TGTGCCAGCAGCCAGGGGGCCGGGGAAAAACTGTTTTTT. As protein: CASSQGAGEKLFF.